The entry that follows covers one T cell receptor beta chain sequence. Its matching antigen is unknown. These data are taken from a study of graft-versus-host responses after intestinal transplantation. Study information: Recipients underwent multivisceral, liver-intestinal, or isolated intestinal transplants. Induction using anti-thymocyte globulin, followed by tacrolimus and steroids for 3 to 4 years, was given to all recipients.

The V end was cut by 4 bases, the J end by 5 bases, with 17 bases between. Germline assignment: CDR1 GTSNPN and CDR2 SVGIG (reference sequence). CDR3 length: 15 residues. Produced via immunoSEQ multiplex PCR; TCRdb's table is partial and in-frame only. This table has about 98,000 clones, roughly 88% appearing once. General study findings and limits: Marrow from the recipient contained GvH clones, some of which had appeared first in ileum or blood.

The V and J genes are TRBV30 and TRBJ2-2; D not certain. The specimen comprised PBMCs, sampled 255 days after intestinal transplant. The sequence came from a human patient who received an intestinal transplant, so some T cells may come from the graft donor. The DNA for the CDR3 is TGTGCCTGGACGTCGATAATACCGGATACCGGGGAGCTGTTTTTT. Translation: CAWTSIIPDTGELFF.